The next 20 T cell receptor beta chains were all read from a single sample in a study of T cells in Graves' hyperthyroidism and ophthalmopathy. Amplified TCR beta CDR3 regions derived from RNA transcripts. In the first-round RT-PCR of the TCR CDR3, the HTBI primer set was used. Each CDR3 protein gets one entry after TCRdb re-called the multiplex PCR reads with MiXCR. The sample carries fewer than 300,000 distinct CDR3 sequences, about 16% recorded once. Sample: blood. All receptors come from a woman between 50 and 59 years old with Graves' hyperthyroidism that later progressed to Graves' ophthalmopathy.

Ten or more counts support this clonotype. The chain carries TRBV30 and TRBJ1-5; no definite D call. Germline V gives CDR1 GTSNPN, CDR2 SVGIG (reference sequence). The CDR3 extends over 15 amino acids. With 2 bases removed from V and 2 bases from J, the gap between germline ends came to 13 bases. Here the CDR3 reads CAWSLNLAGNQPQHF. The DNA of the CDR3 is TGTGCCTGGAGTCTAAACCTGGCGGGCAATCAGCCCCAGCATTTT.

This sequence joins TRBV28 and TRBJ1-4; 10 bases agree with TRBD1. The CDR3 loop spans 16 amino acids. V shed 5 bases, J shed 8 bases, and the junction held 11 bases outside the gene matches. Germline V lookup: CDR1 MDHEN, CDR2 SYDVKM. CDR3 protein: CASSHAGQGLIEKLFF. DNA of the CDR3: TGTGCCAGCAGTCACGCGGGACAGGGGTTAATAGAAAAACTGTTTTTT.

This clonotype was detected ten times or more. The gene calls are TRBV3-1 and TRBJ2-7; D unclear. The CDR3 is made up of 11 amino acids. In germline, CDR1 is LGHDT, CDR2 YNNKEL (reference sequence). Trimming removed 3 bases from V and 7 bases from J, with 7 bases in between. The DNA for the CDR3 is TGTGCCAGCAGCCACCGCTGGGAGCAGTACTTC. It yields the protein CASSHRWEQYF.

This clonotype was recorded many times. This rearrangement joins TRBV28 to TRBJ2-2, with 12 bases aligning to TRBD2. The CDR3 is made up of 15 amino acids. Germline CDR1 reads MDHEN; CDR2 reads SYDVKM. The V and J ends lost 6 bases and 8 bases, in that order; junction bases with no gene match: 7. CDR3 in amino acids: CASRQTSGRRGELFF. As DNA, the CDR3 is TGTGCCAGCAGACAGACTAGCGGGAGAAGGGGGGAGCTGTTTTTT.

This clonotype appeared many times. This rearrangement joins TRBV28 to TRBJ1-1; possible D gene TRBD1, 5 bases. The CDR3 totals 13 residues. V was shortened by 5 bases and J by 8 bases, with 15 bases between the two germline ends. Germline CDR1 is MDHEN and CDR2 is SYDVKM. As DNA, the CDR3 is TGTGCCAGCAGTACAAGCAACAGGTACGAAGCTTTCTTT. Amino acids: CASSTSNRYEAFF.

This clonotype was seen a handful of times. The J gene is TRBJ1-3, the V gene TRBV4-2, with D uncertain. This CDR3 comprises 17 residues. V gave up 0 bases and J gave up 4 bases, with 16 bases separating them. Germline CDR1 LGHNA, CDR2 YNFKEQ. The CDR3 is CASSQDRSRAPGNTIYF. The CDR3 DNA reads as TGTGCCAGCAGCCAAGATAGAAGTAGGGCACCAGGAAACACCATATATTTT.

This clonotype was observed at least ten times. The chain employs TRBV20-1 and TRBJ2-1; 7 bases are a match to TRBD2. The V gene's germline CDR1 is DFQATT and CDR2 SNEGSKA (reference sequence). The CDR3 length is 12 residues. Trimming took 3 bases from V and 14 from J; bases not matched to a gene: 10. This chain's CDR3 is CSARRNSGLEFF. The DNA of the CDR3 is TGCAGTGCTAGGAGAAATAGCGGGCTAGAGTTCTTC.

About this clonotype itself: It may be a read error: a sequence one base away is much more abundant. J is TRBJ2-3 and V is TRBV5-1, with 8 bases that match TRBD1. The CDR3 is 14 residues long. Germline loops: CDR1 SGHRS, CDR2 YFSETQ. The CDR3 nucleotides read TGCGCCAGCAGTGGGACAGGAAGCACAGATGCGCAGTATTTT. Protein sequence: CASSGTGSTDAQYF.

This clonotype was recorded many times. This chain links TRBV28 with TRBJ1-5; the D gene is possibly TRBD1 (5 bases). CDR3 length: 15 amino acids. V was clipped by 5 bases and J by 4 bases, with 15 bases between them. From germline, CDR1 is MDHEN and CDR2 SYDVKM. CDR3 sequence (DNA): TGTGCCAGCAGTCCCCCCCCAGGGAAAAATCAGCCCCAGCATTTT. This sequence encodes CASSPPPGKNQPQHF.

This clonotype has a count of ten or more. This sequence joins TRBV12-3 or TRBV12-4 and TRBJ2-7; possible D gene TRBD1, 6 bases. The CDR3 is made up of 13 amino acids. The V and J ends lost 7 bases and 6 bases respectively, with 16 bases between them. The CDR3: CASKRAGASEQYF. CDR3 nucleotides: TGTGCCAGCAAGAGGGCAGGGGCTAGCGAGCAGTACTTC.

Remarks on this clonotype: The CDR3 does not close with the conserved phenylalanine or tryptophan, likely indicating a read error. The chain's CDR3 is CASSYLTLNTEAFL. The CDR3 region has the DNA TGCGCCAGCAGTTACCTGACACTGAACACTGAAGCTTTCCTT. The rearrangement uses TRBV6-2 or TRBV6-3 and TRBJ1-1; D gene unclear. Germline CDR1 reads MNHEY; CDR2 reads SVGEGT. CDR3 size: 14 residues.

The CDR3 sequence is CASSLGSNRNTDTQYF. CDR3 nucleotides: TGTGCCAGCAGCTTAGGATCCAACAGAAACACAGATACGCAGTATTTT. V is TRBV7-2 and J is TRBJ2-3; D gene ambiguous. The CDR3 covers 16 residues. V was clipped by 1 base and J by 2 bases, with 13 bases between them. CDR1 is SGHTA and CDR2 is FQGNSA in the germline V gene.

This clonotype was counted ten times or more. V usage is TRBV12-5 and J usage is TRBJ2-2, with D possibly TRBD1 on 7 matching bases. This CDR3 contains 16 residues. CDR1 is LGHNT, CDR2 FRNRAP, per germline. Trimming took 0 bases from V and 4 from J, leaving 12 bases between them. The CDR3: CASGLVGGGVTGELFF. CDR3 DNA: TGTGCTAGTGGTTTGGTAGGGGGCGGGGTCACCGGGGAGCTGTTTTTT.

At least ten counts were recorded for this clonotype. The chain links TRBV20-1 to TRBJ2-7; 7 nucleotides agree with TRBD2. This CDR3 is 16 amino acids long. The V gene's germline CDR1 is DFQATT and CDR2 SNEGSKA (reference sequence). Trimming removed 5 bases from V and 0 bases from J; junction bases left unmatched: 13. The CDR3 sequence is CSARSPGGRFSYEQYF. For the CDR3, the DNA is TGCAGTGCTCGGAGCCCTGGCGGGAGATTCTCCTACGAGCAGTACTTC.

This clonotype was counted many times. The CDR3 protein is CASSPFLRETDTQYF. CDR3 nucleotides: TGCGCCAGCAGCCCTTTCCTGAGGGAAACAGATACGCAGTATTTT. The rearrangement joins TRBV5-1 to TRBJ2-3; D might be TRBD2 (5 bases). This CDR3 has 15 residues. Germline CDR1 reads SGHRS; CDR2 reads YFSETQ. Deletions cut 4 bases from V and 3 bases from J, with 15 bases between. Variable domain in full (rest from reference TRBV5-1 and TRBJ2-3): KAGVTQTPRYLIKTRGQQVTLSCSPISGHRSVSWYQQTPGQGLQFLFEYFSETQRNKGNFPGRFSGRQFSNSRSEMNVSTLELGDSALYLCASSPFLRETDTQYFGPGTRLTVL.

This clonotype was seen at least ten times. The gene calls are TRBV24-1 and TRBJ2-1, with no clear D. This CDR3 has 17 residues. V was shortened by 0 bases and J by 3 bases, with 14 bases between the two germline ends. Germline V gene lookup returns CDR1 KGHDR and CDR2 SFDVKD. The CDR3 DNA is TGTGCCACCAGTGATTTGCCAGGCAGGTCTATCTACAATGAGCAGTTCTTC. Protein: CATSDLPGRSIYNEQFF.

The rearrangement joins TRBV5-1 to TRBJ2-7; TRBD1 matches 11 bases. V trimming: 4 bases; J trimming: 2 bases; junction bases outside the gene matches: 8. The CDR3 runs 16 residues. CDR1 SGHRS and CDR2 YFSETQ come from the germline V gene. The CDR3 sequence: CASSIVRDRGTYEQYF. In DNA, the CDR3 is TGCGCCAGCAGCATCGTCCGGGACAGGGGGACCTACGAGCAGTACTTC.

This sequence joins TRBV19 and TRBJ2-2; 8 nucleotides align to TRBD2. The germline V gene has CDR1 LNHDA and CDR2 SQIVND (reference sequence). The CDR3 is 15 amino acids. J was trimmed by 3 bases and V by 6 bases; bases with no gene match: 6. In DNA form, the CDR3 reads TGTGCCAGTAGGGGGAAACTAGCGGACACCGGGGAGCTGTTTTTT. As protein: CASRGKLADTGELFF.

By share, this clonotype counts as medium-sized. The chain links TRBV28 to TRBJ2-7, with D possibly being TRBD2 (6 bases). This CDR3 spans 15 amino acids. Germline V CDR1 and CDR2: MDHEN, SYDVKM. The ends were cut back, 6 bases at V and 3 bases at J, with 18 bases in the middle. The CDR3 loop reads CASSSGSRGVYEQYF. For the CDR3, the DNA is TGTGCCAGCAGCTCCGGGAGCCGAGGGGTCTACGAGCAGTACTTC.

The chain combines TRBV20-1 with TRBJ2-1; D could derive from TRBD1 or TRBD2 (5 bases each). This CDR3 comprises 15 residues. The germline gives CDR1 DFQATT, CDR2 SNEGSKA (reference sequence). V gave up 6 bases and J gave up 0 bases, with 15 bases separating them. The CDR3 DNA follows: TGCAGTGCCCCCCGGGGCGGAATCTCCTACAATGAGCAGTTCTTC. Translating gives CSAPRGGISYNEQFF.